The T cell receptor beta chain described here comes from a study of beta chain features in type 1 diabetes. On the study more broadly: All of the samples together had approximately 100,000,000 sorted cells examined.

With V trimmed by 6 bases and J by 0 bases, 8 bases remained unmatched. CDR3 size: 16 residues. Looked up from germline, CDR1 is MNHEY and CDR2 is SMNVEV (reference sequence). Expressed TCRB transcripts were sequenced after all isolated RNA was converted to cDNA. Clones were read by immunoSEQ multiplex PCR, and TCRdb kept only the in-frame ones, dropping some. The sample includes more than 300,000 clones, roughly 8% of them seen just once. Sequencing input: central memory CD4+ T cells from blood. The receptor was derived from a woman under 30 in good health. V and J are TRBV27 and TRBJ1-5, with 7 bases matching TRBD1. The CDR3 DNA sequence: TGTGCCAGCAGCAAGGGACAGCCCTATAGCAATCAGCCCCAGCATTTT. Residues: CASSKGQPYSNQPQHF.